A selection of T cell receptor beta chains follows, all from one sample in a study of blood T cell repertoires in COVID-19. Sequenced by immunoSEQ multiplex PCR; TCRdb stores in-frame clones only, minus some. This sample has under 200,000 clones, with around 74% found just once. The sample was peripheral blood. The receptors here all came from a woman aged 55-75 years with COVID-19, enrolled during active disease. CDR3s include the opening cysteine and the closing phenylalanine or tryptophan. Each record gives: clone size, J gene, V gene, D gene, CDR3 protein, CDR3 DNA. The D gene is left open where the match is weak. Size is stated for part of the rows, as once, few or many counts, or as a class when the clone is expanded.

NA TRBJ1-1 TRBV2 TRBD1 CASLRTGVTEAFF TGTGCCAGCCTTCGGACAGGGGTCACTGAAGCTTTCTTT
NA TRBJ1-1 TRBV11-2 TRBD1 CASSLRGRGTGSTEAFF TGTGCCAGCAGCCTTAGAGGAAGGGGGACAGGTTCTACTGAAGCTTTCTTT
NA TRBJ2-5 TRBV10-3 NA CAISESPSGEVETQYF TGTGCCATCAGTGAGTCCCCTTCGGGGGAGGTAGAGACCCAGTACTTC
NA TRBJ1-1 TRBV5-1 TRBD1 CASSAAGTGNTEAFF TGCGCCAGCAGCGCCGCCGGGACAGGGAACACTGAAGCTTTCTTT
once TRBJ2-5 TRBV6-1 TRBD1 CASSEGQPIPETQYF TGTGCCAGCAGTGAGGGACAGCCGATCCCAGAGACCCAGTACTTC
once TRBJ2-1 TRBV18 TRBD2 CASSLNLPGLADNEQFF TGTGCCAGCTCACTAAATCTTCCGGGACTAGCTGACAATGAGCAGTTCTTC
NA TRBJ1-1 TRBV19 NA CASSISKGDTEAFF TGTGCCAGTAGTATAAGCAAAGGGGACACTGAAGCTTTCTTT
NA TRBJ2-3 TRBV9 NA CASSVRLGSDTQYF TGTGCCAGCAGCGTCAGACTAGGATCAGATACGCAGTATTTT
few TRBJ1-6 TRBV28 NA CASSLVRRGSPLHF TGTGCCAGCAGTTTAGTGCGAAGGGGTTCACCCCTCCACTTT
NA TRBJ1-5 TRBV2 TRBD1 CASISDRAISNQPQHF TGTGCCAGCATTAGCGACAGGGCCATAAGCAATCAGCCCCAGCATTTT
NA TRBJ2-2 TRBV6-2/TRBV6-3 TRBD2 CASSLGLAGAGELFF TGTGCCAGCAGTCTAGGACTAGCGGGCGCCGGGGAGCTGTTTTTT
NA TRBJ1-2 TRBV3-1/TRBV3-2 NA CASSPSSNYGYTF TGTGCCAGCAGCCCTTCTTCTAACTATGGCTACACCTTC
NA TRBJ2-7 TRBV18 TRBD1 CASSPSSGTAVGQGTYEQYF TGTGCCAGCTCACCGTCCTCCGGGACAGCGGTGGGACAGGGGACCTACGAGCAGTACTTC
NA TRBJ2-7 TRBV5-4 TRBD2 CASSREGGSYDEQYF TGTGCCAGCAGCCGGGAGGGCGGGAGTTACGACGAGCAGTACTTC
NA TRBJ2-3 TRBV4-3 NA CASSPSAGNTDTQYF TGCGCCAGCAGCCCCTCGGCAGGGAACACAGATACGCAGTATTTT
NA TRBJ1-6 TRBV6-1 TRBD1 CASGGFGTGYNSPLHF TGTGCCAGCGGTGGTTTCGGGACAGGTTATAATTCACCCCTCCACTTT
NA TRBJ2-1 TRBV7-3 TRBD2 CASSLRSGGAEGNEQFF TGTGCCAGCAGCTTAAGGAGCGGGGGGGCCGAAGGTAATGAGCAGTTCTTC
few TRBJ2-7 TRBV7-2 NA CASILSPNGGYEQYF TGTGCCAGCATCCTATCCCCGAACGGGGGTTACGAGCAGTACTTC
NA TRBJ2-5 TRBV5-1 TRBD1 CASSRTDRGAGETQYF TGCGCCAGCAGCAGAACGGACAGGGGGGCGGGAGAGACCCAGTACTTC
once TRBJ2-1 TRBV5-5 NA CASSSSARTSYNEQFF TGTGCCAGCAGCTCTAGCGCCCGGACCTCCTACAATGAGCAGTTCTTC
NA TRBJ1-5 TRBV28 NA CASSTDSGNQPQHF TGTGCCAGCAGCACCGACAGTGGTAATCAGCCCCAGCATTTT
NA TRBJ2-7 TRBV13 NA CASSLVGGLSYEQYF TGTGCCAGCAGCTTAGTGGGGGGGCTCAGCTACGAGCAGTACTTC
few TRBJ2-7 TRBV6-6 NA CASSRRTVLGQPYEQYF TGTGCCAGCAGTCGAAGGACGGTTTTGGGACAACCCTACGAGCAGTACTTC
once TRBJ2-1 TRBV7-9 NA CASSEDRGILAGRYNEQFF TGTGCCAGCAGCGAAGACAGGGGGATACTAGCGGGGAGATACAATGAGCAGTTCTTC
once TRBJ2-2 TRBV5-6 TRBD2 CASVHGTSGFTGELFF TGTGCCAGCGTACACGGGACTAGCGGTTTCACCGGGGAGCTGTTTTTT
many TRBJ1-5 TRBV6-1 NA CASSEGWSQPQHF TGTGCCAGCAGTGAAGGTTGGAGTCAGCCCCAGCATTTT
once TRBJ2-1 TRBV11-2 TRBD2 CASSLLGPSGYNEQFF TGTGCCAGCAGCTTACTCGGTCCTAGCGGCTACAATGAGCAGTTCTTC
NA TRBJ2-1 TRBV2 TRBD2 CASRATSGGLFEQFF TGTGCCAGCAGGGCGACTAGCGGGGGGTTGTTTGAGCAGTTCTTC
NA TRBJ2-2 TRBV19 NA CASSETVLAMNTGELFF TGTGCCAGTAGTGAAACAGTCCTTGCTATGAACACCGGGGAGCTGTTTTTT
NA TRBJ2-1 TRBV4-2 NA CASSPLKEGGEQFF TGTGCCAGCAGCCCGTTGAAAGAGGGTGGTGAGCAGTTCTTC
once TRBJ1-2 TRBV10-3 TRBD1 CAISEASGGGNYGYTF TGTGCCATCAGTGAGGCCTCAGGGGGTGGTAACTATGGCTACACCTTC
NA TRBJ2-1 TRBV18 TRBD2 CASSLTSDSYNEQFF TGTGCCAGCTCGCTTACTAGCGACTCCTACAATGAGCAGTTCTTC
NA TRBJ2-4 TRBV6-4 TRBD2 CASRASGLGAKNIQYF TGTGCCAGCAGGGCTAGCGGGTTAGGGGCCAAAAACATTCAGTACTTC
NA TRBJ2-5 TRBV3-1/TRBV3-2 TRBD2 CARSVTSAPQETQYF TGTGCCAGGTCGGTGACTAGCGCTCCCCAAGAGACCCAGTACTTC
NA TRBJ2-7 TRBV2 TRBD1 CASTRDSSYEQYF TGTGCCAGCACTAGGGACAGCTCCTACGAGCAGTACTTC
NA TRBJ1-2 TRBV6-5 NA CASSRDDRNYGYTF TGTGCCAGCAGTAGGGATGACAGGAACTATGGCTACACCTTC
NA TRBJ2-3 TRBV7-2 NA CASSWLRTDTQYF TGTGCCAGCAGCTGGCTCCGCACAGATACGCAGTATTTT
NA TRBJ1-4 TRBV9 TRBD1 CASSSPRDRELATNEKLFF TGTGCCAGCAGTTCCCCCCGGGACAGGGAGCTTGCAACTAATGAAAAACTGTTTTTT
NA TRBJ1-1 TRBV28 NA CASSWGGFRPNTEAFF TGTGCCAGCAGTTGGGGAGGTTTTAGGCCAAACACTGAAGCTTTCTTT
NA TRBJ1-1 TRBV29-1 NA CSVGQLNTEAFF TGCAGCGTTGGACAGTTAAACACTGAAGCTTTCTTT
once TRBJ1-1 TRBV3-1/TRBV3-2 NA CASSQGRRNTEAFF TGTGCCAGCAGCCAAGGGAGGAGGAACACTGAAGCTTTCTTT
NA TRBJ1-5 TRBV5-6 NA CASSLASGPNQPQHF TGTGCCAGCAGCTTGGCGTCGGGTCCCAATCAGCCCCAGCATTTT
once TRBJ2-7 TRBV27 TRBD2 CASKLAGTYEQYF TGTGCCAGCAAACTAGCGGGTACCTACGAGCAGTACTTC
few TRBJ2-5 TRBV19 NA CASSIARGAYGETQYF TGTGCCAGTAGTATAGCCCGGGGAGCCTATGGCGAGACCCAGTACTTC
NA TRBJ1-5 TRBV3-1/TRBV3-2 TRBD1 CASSQGQGARQPQHF TGTGCCAGCAGCCAAGGACAGGGGGCGCGTCAGCCCCAGCATTTT
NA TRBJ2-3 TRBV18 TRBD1 CASSPFSLAGQGTDTQYF TGTGCCAGCTCACCATTTTCGCTGGCGGGACAGGGGACAGATACGCAGTATTTT
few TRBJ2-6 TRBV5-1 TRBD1 CASSLARQGVNGANVLTF TGCGCCAGCAGCTTGGCCCGACAGGGGGTTAATGGGGCCAACGTCCTGACTTTC
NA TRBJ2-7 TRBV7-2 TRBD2 CASSTSPGTSYEQYF TGTGCCAGCAGCACAAGCCCCGGGACTAGCTACGAGCAGTACTTC
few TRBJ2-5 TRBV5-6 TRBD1 CASSFGTGAKETQYF TGTGCCAGCAGCTTCGGGACAGGGGCCAAAGAGACCCAGTACTTC
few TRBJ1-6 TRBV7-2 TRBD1 CASSQQGANDSPLHF TGTGCCAGCAGCCAACAGGGGGCGAACGATTCACCCCTCCACTTT
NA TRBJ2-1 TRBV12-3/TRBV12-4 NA CASSLTGYNEQFF TGTGCCAGCAGTTTAACAGGGTACAATGAGCAGTTCTTC
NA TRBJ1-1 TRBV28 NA CATTLSGGGARGEAFF TGTGCCACGACTCTTTCAGGAGGGGGGGCGCGTGGTGAAGCTTTCTTT
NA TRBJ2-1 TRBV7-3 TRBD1 CASSSKTGPSYNEQFF TGTGCCAGCAGCTCCAAGACAGGGCCCTCCTACAATGAGCAGTTCTTC
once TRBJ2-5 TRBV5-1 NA CASSLSPQETQYF TGCGCCAGCAGCTTGTCCCCACAAGAGACCCAGTACTTC
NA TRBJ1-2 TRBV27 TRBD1 CASSLQGASYGYTF TGTGCCAGCAGTTTACAGGGGGCTTCCTATGGCTACACCTTC
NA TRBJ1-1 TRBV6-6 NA CASSYSANTEAFF TGTGCCAGCAGTTACTCGGCGAACACTGAAGCTTTCTTT